This entry concerns a single TCR beta chain. Its specificity is unknown. TCRdb keeps only in-frame clones here, not all; method: immunoSEQ multiplex PCR. Among some 100,000 clones listed, roughly 96% were seen once. The sample is drawn from a study of siplizumab effects on memory and regulatory T cells. Study observations and caveats: No more than a minor fraction of alloreactive clones could be traced back to unstimulated subsets. Tregs that proliferated in siplizumab cultures did not have their suppressive function confirmed. Among mappable alloreactive CD4+ clones, the Treg-derived fraction averaged roughly 70% with siplizumab versus about 25% in controls.

The sample consisted of naive CD4+ T cells sorted from blood. This sequence originates from a human donor in good health.

CDR3 protein: CASSLAAGGDTQYF. CDR3 coding DNA: TGTGCCAGCAGCTTAGCAGCGGGGGGGGATACGCAGTATTTT. The rearrangement joins TRBV7-2 to TRBJ2-3; 10 nucleotides agree with TRBD2. V was clipped by 0 bases and J by 6 bases; unmatched bases: 0. The CDR3 consists of 14 residues. From germline, CDR1 is SGHTA and CDR2 FQGNSA.